The 32 T cell receptor beta chains given below trace back to one sample, sequenced in a study of metastatic and nonmetastatic thyroid tumors. MiXCR reprocessed the PCR reads for TCRdb. This table holds around 64,000 clones, roughly 4% found once. Thyroid surgery had not been preceded by any treatment in any patient. What was sequenced was blood. The receptors originated from a female donor with papillary thyroid cancer or a benign thyroid nodule (not recorded which). Some clones in this sample may be carry-over from other donors' samples.

This clone appeared many times. The rearrangement uses TRBV10-3 and TRBJ2-5; no clear D. Germline V gene data show CDR1 as ENHRY and CDR2 as SYGVKD. The CDR3 is made up of 12 amino acids. V was clipped by 3 bases and J by 5 bases, with 7 bases between them. Here the CDR3 DNA reads TGTGCCATCAGTGACTCGAGCGAGACCCAGTACTTC. This translates into CAISDSSETQYF.

In its sample, this clone was seen a few times. The chain recombines TRBV13 with TRBJ2-3; D is unclear. Germline assignment: CDR1 PRHDT and CDR2 FYEKMQ (reference sequence). The CDR3 runs 12 residues. V was trimmed by 4 bases and J by 2 bases, leaving 4 bases between them. In nucleotides, the CDR3 is TGTGCCAGCAGCTCTACCACAGATACGCAGTATTTT. Residues: CASSSTTDTQYF.

This clone was recorded at least ten times. J is TRBJ2-1 and V is TRBV19, with 15 nucleotides matching TRBD2. The germline CDR1 and CDR2 sequences are LNHDA and SQIVND (reference sequence). Unmatched junction bases numbered 6, after V lost 3 bases and J lost 0 bases. The CDR3 is 19 residues long. The CDR3 reads CASSIGGTSGGSSYNEQFF. In nucleotides, the CDR3 is TGTGCCAGTAGTATTGGAGGGACTAGCGGGGGGAGCTCCTACAATGAGCAGTTCTTC.

Many counts were recorded for this clone. J is TRBJ1-5 and V is TRBV5-8; D is ambiguous. Germline loops: CDR1 SGHTS, CDR2 YDEGEE. Trimming took off 2 bases at V and 4 bases at J, with 4 bases between the two ends. This CDR3 spans 12 amino acids. The CDR3 DNA sequence: TGTGCCAGCAGCTTTCCAAATCAGCCCCAGCATTTT. Its translation is CASSFPNQPQHF. The full variable domain, completed using reference TRBV5-8 and TRBJ1-5, is EAGVTQSPTHLIKTRGQQATLRCSPISGHTSVYWYQQALGLGLQFLLWYDEGEERNRGNFPPRFSGRQFPNYSSELNVNALELEDSALYLCASSFPNQPQHFGDGTRLSIL.

This clone has at least ten counts. The sample carries other DNA sequences with the same CDR3. The CDR3 nucleotides read TGTGCCAGCAACCCGGGACAGGGGTATGGCTACACCTTC. Amino acid sequence: CASNPGQGYGYTF. The chain combines TRBV6-4 with TRBJ1-2; TRBD1 matches at 10 bases. Germline lookup yields CDR1 MRHNA and CDR2 SNTAGT. Trimming cost V 7 bases and J 5 bases; bases outside gene matches: 4. The CDR3 totals 13 residues.

This clone has ten or more counts. The genes are TRBV13 and TRBJ2-3; TRBD1 agrees at 9 bases. The CDR3 length is 15 residues. The J segment lost 2 bases and the V segment lost 3 bases, leaving 3 bases of the junction unmatched. CDR1 and CDR2 from the germline V gene are PRHDT and FYEKMQ (reference sequence). CDR3 residues: CASSFGTGNTDTQYF. Written as DNA, the CDR3 is TGTGCCAGCAGCTTCGGGACAGGGAACACAGATACGCAGTATTTT.

This clone was counted many times. The rearrangement links TRBV28 to TRBJ2-1; D is ambiguous. The V gene's germline CDR1 is MDHEN and CDR2 SYDVKM. The CDR3 runs to 13 residues. Deletions cut 6 bases from V and 3 bases from J, with 9 bases between. CDR3 protein: CASSSRNYNEQFF. The CDR3 DNA is TGTGCCAGCAGCTCGAGAAACTACAATGAGCAGTTCTTC. Variable domain in full (rest from reference TRBV28 and TRBJ2-1): DVKVTQSSRYLVKRTGEKVFLECVQDMDHENMFWYRQDPGLGLRLIYFSYDVKMKEKGDIPEGYSVSREKKERFSLILESASTNQTSMYLCASSSRNYNEQFFGPGTRLTVL.

In its sample, this clone is medium-sized (0.01 to 0.1%). This chain links TRBV20-1 with TRBJ2-7; 9 bases are shared with TRBD2. The CDR3 spans 15 residues. Germline V gene sequence: CDR1 DFQATT, CDR2 SNEGSKA (reference sequence). V gave up 0 bases and J gave up 6 bases; unmatched junction bases: 9. CDR3 residues: CSARDYQREAIEQYF. Written as DNA, the CDR3 is TGCAGTGCTAGAGATTATCAGCGGGAGGCGATCGAGCAGTACTTC.

This clone appeared a few times. This chain links TRBV2 with TRBJ1-5; D is ambiguous. Germline loops: CDR1 SNHLY, CDR2 FYNNEI. The CDR3 is 14 amino acids. V dropped 2 bases and J dropped 6 bases, with 11 bases sitting between them. The CDR3 loop reads CASSEWFRSQPQHF. In DNA form, the CDR3 reads TGTGCCAGCAGTGAATGGTTTAGGTCTCAGCCCCAGCATTTT.

Many counts were recorded for this clone. The sample has other DNA sequences that encode this CDR3 too. The chain carries TRBV9 and TRBJ1-3; weak D call: TRBD1 (6 bases). Germline CDR1 is SGDLS and CDR2 is YYNGEE. V was shortened by 6 bases and J by 0 bases, with 16 bases between the two germline ends. The CDR3 consists of 16 residues. The CDR3 region has the DNA TGTGCCAGCACCCGGACAGCAAAATCCTCTGGAAACACCATATATTTT. Protein: CASTRTAKSSGNTIYF.

This clone came up many times. The chain recombines TRBV12-3 or TRBV12-4 with TRBJ1-4, with 10 bases that match TRBD1. The CDR3 is made up of 15 amino acids. V trimming: 3 bases; J trimming: 7 bases; junction bases outside the gene matches: 5. The DNA for the CDR3 is TGTGCCAGCAGTTTTTGGGGACAGGGGTTTGAAAAACTGTTTTTT. Translated: CASSFWGQGFEKLFF.

This chain connects TRBV27 to TRBJ2-2; no clear D gene. V was trimmed by 7 bases and J by 11 bases, leaving 17 bases between them. Per the germline V gene, CDR1 is MNHEY and CDR2 is SMNVEV (reference sequence). The CDR3 runs 13 residues. In DNA, the CDR3 is TGTGCCAGCACCCCTACGACCACCGTTGAGCTGTTTTTT. Translated: CASTPTTTVELFF.

The chain employs TRBV28 and TRBJ2-5; the match to TRBD2 covers 7 bases. The V gene end was trimmed by 10 bases and the J gene end by 1 base; junction bases not matched to a gene: 15. This CDR3 has 16 amino acids. Germline assignment: CDR1 MDHEN and CDR2 SYDVKM. The CDR3 loop reads CATTFGGNSVQETQYF. The CDR3 coding sequence is TGTGCCACCACCTTCGGGGGGAATAGCGTCCAAGAGACCCAGTACTTC.

In its sample, this clone was seen a few times. The chain has TRBV28 and TRBJ2-1; D remains ambiguous. The CDR3 spans 10 residues. The V end was cut by 5 bases, the J end by 8 bases, with 4 bases between. Germline lookup yields CDR1 MDHEN and CDR2 SYDVKM. CDR3 region: CASSGDEQFF. The CDR3 DNA reads TGTGCCAGCAGTGGCGATGAGCAGTTCTTC.

A few counts support this clone. This sequence joins TRBV20-1 and TRBJ2-6, with a tentative D call TRBD1 (6 bases). From germline, CDR1 is DFQATT and CDR2 SNEGSKA (reference sequence). The CDR3 is 18 amino acids. Trimming removed 4 bases from V and 0 bases from J, with 19 bases in between. The CDR3 DNA sequence: TGCAGTGCTACCGACCCACAGGGTTGGGACTCTGGGGCCAACGTCCTGACTTTC. Amino acid sequence: CSATDPQGWDSGANVLTF.

This clone came up many times. Different DNA sequences within this sample yield the same CDR3. The J gene is TRBJ2-3, the V gene TRBV18; D not certain. V lost 1 base and J 2 bases, leaving 4 bases between the germline ends. Germline lookup yields CDR1 KGHSH and CDR2 LQKENI. This CDR3 contains 13 residues. The CDR3 coding sequence is TGTGCCAGCTCACCACGGCTCACAGATACGCAGTATTTT. The encoded protein is CASSPRLTDTQYF.

This clone was counted many times. The CDR3 DNA sequence: TGTGCCAGCAGCTTGTGGCCGGGTAACACCGGGGAGCTGTTTTTT. It encodes CASSLWPGNTGELFF. This chain links TRBV5-6 with TRBJ2-2; no clear D gene. This CDR3 has 15 residues. V lost 1 base to trimming and J lost 2 bases, with 9 bases between them. Germline loops: CDR1 SGHDT, CDR2 YYEEEE.

Many counts were recorded for this clone. The chain links TRBV5-8 to TRBJ1-1; 10 bases align to TRBD1. The CDR3 runs to 16 residues. V was clipped by 0 bases and J by 5 bases; unmatched bases: 7. The germline CDR1 and CDR2 sequences are SGHTS and YDEGEE. The CDR3 region has the DNA TGTGCCAGCAGCTTGGGAGACAGGGGGCGAGGGACTGAAGCTTTCTTT. Its protein product is CASSLGDRGRGTEAFF.

This clone appeared many times. The V and J genes are TRBV2 and TRBJ2-1; 10 nucleotides align to TRBD2. The CDR3 extends over 14 amino acids. Germline V gives CDR1 SNHLY, CDR2 FYNNEI. The V and J ends lost 7 bases and 8 bases, in that order; junction bases with no gene match: 8. The CDR3 region has the DNA TGTGCCAGCAAGCGGGAGGGGGGTTCCTATGAGCAGTTCTTC. Translation gives CASKREGGSYEQFF.

This clone was counted many times. V and J are TRBV7-2 and TRBJ2-2; no definite D call. V dropped 5 bases and J dropped 5 bases, with 15 bases sitting between them. The CDR3 spans 15 residues. In germline, CDR1 is SGHTA, CDR2 FQGNSA. CDR3 sequence reads: CASSTDVLPTGELFF. DNA of the CDR3: TGTGCCAGCAGCACGGACGTTCTGCCGACCGGGGAGCTGTTTTTT.

This clone was seen repeatedly, ten times or more. This CDR3 is CASSRSTGLYEQYF. CDR3 DNA: TGTGCCAGCAGCCGATCTACAGGGCTTTACGAGCAGTACTTC. This sequence joins TRBV5-4 and TRBJ2-7; the D gene is possibly TRBD1 (6 bases). The CDR3 has 14 residues. Germline V lookup: CDR1 SGHNT, CDR2 YYREEE (reference sequence). The V and J ends lost 4 bases and 4 bases respectively, with 15 bases between them.

The gene calls are TRBV6-2 or TRBV6-3 and TRBJ2-2; D possibly matches TRBD1 or TRBD2 (6 bases each). There are 15 residues in the CDR3. Germline V CDR1 and CDR2: MNHEY, SVGEGT. V shed 6 bases and J shed 6 bases, with 17 bases lying between them. The CDR3 DNA reads TGTGCCAGCAGCCGAACAGGGCGCGGGGCCGGGGAGCTGTTTTTT. Translating gives CASSRTGRGAGELFF.

This clone was counted at least ten times. The chain combines TRBV3-1 with TRBJ2-3; D may be TRBD1 or TRBD2 (5 bases each). Deletions cut 8 bases from V and 6 bases from J, with 9 bases between. The germline V gene has CDR1 LGHDT and CDR2 YNNKEL (reference sequence). This CDR3 has 11 residues. CDR3 amino acids: CASRDGDTQYF. The CDR3 DNA reads as TGTGCCAGCCGGGACGGCGATACGCAGTATTTT.

This clone was detected ten times or more. The chain employs TRBV9 and TRBJ1-3; no definite D call. V lost 4 bases and J lost 1, with 9 bases in between. The CDR3 consists of 14 residues. Germline CDR1 SGDLS, CDR2 YYNGEE. The CDR3 sequence: CASSTASSGNTIYF. Written as DNA, the CDR3 is TGTGCCAGCAGCACCGCTTCTTCTGGAAACACCATATATTTT.

There are many counts of this clone. The chain carries TRBV2 and TRBJ2-7, with 7 bases aligning to TRBD1. The junction had 4 bases not matched to a gene; V was cut back by 2 bases and J by 6 bases. The CDR3 runs to 13 residues. Germline V gene data show CDR1 as SNHLY and CDR2 as FYNNEI. In DNA form, the CDR3 reads TGTGCCAGCAGTGAAAGGGGGCTGATCGAGCAGTACTTC. It is translated as CASSERGLIEQYF.

The chain links TRBV6-4 to TRBJ1-2; D gene uncertain. Trimming removed 2 bases from V and 5 bases from J, with 18 bases in between. The germline V gene has CDR1 MRHNA and CDR2 SNTAGT. The CDR3 is 16 residues long. The CDR3 is CASSDTIRPDGYGYTF. The CDR3 DNA reads as TGTGCCAGCAGTGACACCATCAGACCGGACGGGTATGGCTACACCTTC.

This clone has a count of ten or more. The chain joins TRBV6-2 or TRBV6-3 to TRBJ1-2; D remains ambiguous. CDR1 and CDR2 (germline): MNHEY, SVGEGT. This CDR3 has 13 amino acids. V lost 7 bases and J 7 bases, leaving 16 bases between the germline ends. In DNA form, the CDR3 reads TGTGCCAGCACCTCACCACCGTCGGGTGGCTACACCTTC. Its translation: CASTSPPSGGYTF.

This clone was seen only a few times. A much larger clone lies a single base off, so this may be a read error. Additional DNA sequences in this sample encode the identical CDR3. The rearrangement uses TRBV5-5 and TRBJ1-6, with D possibly TRBD1 on 6 matching bases. The CDR3 contains 15 residues. Germline V gives CDR1 SGHKS, CDR2 YYEKEE (reference sequence). In DNA form, the CDR3 reads TGTGCCAGTAGCTTGGGGGCCCTCTATAATTCACCCCTCCACTTT. This sequence encodes CASSLGALYNSPLHF.

The genes are TRBV9 and TRBJ1-2; no reliable D call. V shed 0 bases and J shed 5 bases, with 11 bases lying between them. Germline loops: CDR1 SGDLS, CDR2 YYNGEE. CDR3 length: 14 residues. CDR3 amino acids: CASSVATLGYGYTF. CDR3 bases: TGTGCCAGCAGCGTAGCTACTCTCGGGTATGGCTACACCTTC. Drawing the rest from reference TRBV9 and TRBJ1-2, the complete variable domain is DSGVTQTPKHLITATGQRVTLRCSPRSGDLSVYWYQQSLDQGLQFLIQYYNGEERAKGNILERFSAQQFPDLHSELNLSSLELGDSALYFCASSVATLGYGYTFGSGTRLTVV.

Many counts were recorded for this clone. The chain couples TRBV20-1 to TRBJ2-5, with TRBD1 matching over 10 bases. The V segment lost 5 bases and the J segment 2 bases; nucleotides outside the gene matches: 5. Germline V CDR1 and CDR2: DFQATT, SNEGSKA (reference sequence). The CDR3 has 14 amino acids. The CDR3 sequence: CSAWDRGSQETQYF. CDR3 nucleotides: TGCAGTGCTTGGGACAGGGGCAGTCAAGAGACCCAGTACTTC.

This clone was counted a few times. This clone may be a read error of a much larger clone one base away. Distinct nucleotide sequences in the sample also encode this CDR3. The V call is TRBV20-1, the J call TRBJ2-2; maybe TRBD2 (6 bases). This CDR3 comprises 15 residues. Germline V lookup: CDR1 DFQATT, CDR2 SNEGSKA (reference sequence). DNA for the CDR3: TGCAGTGCTAGAGATGCCCTACGCCGGGGCGGGGAGTTGTTTTTT. Amino acids: CSARDALRRGGELFF.

The rearrangement joins TRBV5-1 to TRBJ2-2; 7 positions agree with TRBD2. The germline gives CDR1 SGHRS, CDR2 YFSETQ. V was clipped by 4 bases and J by 9 bases; unmatched bases: 15. This CDR3 spans 16 amino acids. The CDR3 loop is CASSLCQAGSGWELFF. The CDR3 nucleotides read TGCGCCAGCAGCCTCTGCCAAGCGGGATCAGGGTGGGAGCTGTTTTTT.